Listed below are T cell receptor beta chains from one sample, sequenced in a study of T-cell memory formation after mild COVID-19. TCRdb re-called the 5' RACE reads with MiXCR, one entry per CDR3 protein. The sample lists fewer than 600,000 distinct CDR3 sequences; roughly 22% were seen once. Sequenced input: PBMCs or a T cell subset sorted from them (not recorded which). These receptors were collected from an adult woman who had mild COVID-19 (a few samples of this study predate the infection). Cell type and time point are not known. Both conserved end residues are part of each CDR3.

V gene: TRBV18
CDR3 length: 14
J gene: TRBJ2-5
CDR3 protein: CASSPTGNQETQYF

V gene: TRBV18
CDR3 length: 15
J gene: TRBJ1-1
CDR3 protein: CASSPPVGRWTEAFF

V gene: TRBV29-1
CDR3 length: 15
J gene: TRBJ2-5
CDR3 protein: CSVTLSTGGRETQYF

V gene: TRBV23-1
CDR3 length: 19
J gene: TRBJ2-1
CDR3 protein: CASSQTGTGGLGGFDEQFF

V gene: TRBV6-1
CDR3 length: 15
J gene: TRBJ1-5
CDR3 protein: CASRPTFDRGRPQHF

V gene: TRBV2
CDR3 length: 15
J gene: TRBJ2-2
CDR3 protein: CATTIGTAATGELFF

V gene: TRBV4-2
CDR3 length: 16
J gene: TRBJ2-2
CDR3 protein: CASSQERKTYTGELFF

V gene: TRBV25-1
CDR3 length: 15
J gene: TRBJ2-7
CDR3 protein: CASSESGQGLYEQYF

V gene: TRBV6-2/TRBV6-3
CDR3 length: 13
J gene: TRBJ2-7
CDR3 protein: CASRIVGRDEQYF

V gene: TRBV6-6
CDR3 length: 16
J gene: TRBJ2-3
CDR3 protein: CASSFPGPRAPDTQYF

V gene: TRBV7-8
CDR3 length: 17
J gene: TRBJ2-5
CDR3 protein: CASSYTSGQGAGETQYF

V gene: TRBV5-1
CDR3 length: 13
J gene: TRBJ2-3
CDR3 protein: CASSFPLADTQYF

V gene: TRBV7-9
CDR3 length: 17
J gene: TRBJ2-7
CDR3 protein: CASSLPTWDRLTYEQYF

V gene: TRBV4-3
CDR3 length: 15
J gene: TRBJ1-1
CDR3 protein: CASSSDRDMGTEAFF

V gene: TRBV9
CDR3 length: 16
J gene: TRBJ2-1
CDR3 protein: CASSLSGEEGNNEQFF

V gene: TRBV5-4
CDR3 length: 15
J gene: TRBJ1-1
CDR3 protein: CASSPAGLVGTEAFF

V gene: TRBV6-1
CDR3 length: 18
J gene: TRBJ1-5
CDR3 protein: CASSEKSLAGFDNQPQHF

V gene: TRBV4-1
CDR3 length: 13
J gene: TRBJ2-5
CDR3 protein: CASSPGGQETQYF

V gene: TRBV4-2
CDR3 length: 14
J gene: TRBJ2-1
CDR3 protein: CASSQSGGADEQFF

V gene: TRBV6-5
CDR3 length: 16
J gene: TRBJ2-1
CDR3 protein: CASSSPFSGGFNEQFF

V gene: TRBV19
CDR3 length: 14
J gene: TRBJ2-5
CDR3 protein: CASSTLFRKETQYF

V gene: TRBV6-1
CDR3 length: 14
J gene: TRBJ2-1
CDR3 protein: CASMGGLTYNEQFF

V gene: TRBV4-2
CDR3 length: 15
J gene: TRBJ2-3
CDR3 protein: CASSQDRASTDTQYF

V gene: TRBV5-4
CDR3 length: 15
J gene: TRBJ2-7
CDR3 protein: CASSLGTSRESEQYF

V gene: TRBV29-1
CDR3 length: 14
J gene: TRBJ2-5
CDR3 protein: CSVEGTGVQETQYF

V gene: TRBV4-1
CDR3 length: 17
J gene: TRBJ2-3
CDR3 protein: CASSQGGGQGRTDTQYF

V gene: TRBV7-9
CDR3 length: 14
J gene: TRBJ1-4
CDR3 protein: CASSLTQSWEKLFF

V gene: TRBV30
CDR3 length: 11
J gene: TRBJ1-6
CDR3 protein: CAWSGNSPLHF

V gene: TRBV12-3/TRBV12-4
CDR3 length: 16
J gene: TRBJ2-7
CDR3 protein: CASSPAPDQGDYEQYF

V gene: TRBV6-1
CDR3 length: 15
J gene: TRBJ2-7
CDR3 protein: CASSEGGSGGHEQYF

V gene: TRBV24-1
CDR3 length: 15
J gene: TRBJ2-3
CDR3 protein: CATSDTGGSTDTQYF

V gene: TRBV25-1
CDR3 length: 12
J gene: TRBJ2-4
CDR3 protein: CASSLQGNIQYF

V gene: TRBV7-2
CDR3 length: 12
J gene: TRBJ2-7
CDR3 protein: CASSFWGYEQYF

V gene: TRBV29-1
CDR3 length: 14
J gene: TRBJ1-2
CDR3 protein: CSVEGTGGIYGYTF

V gene: TRBV11-2
CDR3 length: 15
J gene: TRBJ1-1
CDR3 protein: CASTFRNRAGTEAFF

V gene: TRBV3-1
CDR3 length: 14
J gene: TRBJ2-2
CDR3 protein: CASSQPPGRGELFF

V gene: TRBV16
CDR3 length: 17
J gene: TRBJ1-3
CDR3 protein: CASSRPTTIYSGNTIYF

V gene: TRBV20-1
CDR3 length: 16
J gene: TRBJ2-3
CDR3 protein: CSVRELTGQFTDTQYF

V gene: TRBV30
CDR3 length: 13
J gene: TRBJ1-2
CDR3 protein: CAWSGDRFYGYTF

V gene: TRBV4-3
CDR3 length: 17
J gene: TRBJ2-1
CDR3 protein: CASSQGRASEAYNEQFF

V gene: TRBV4-3
CDR3 length: 16
J gene: TRBJ1-2
CDR3 protein: CASSQESGAPRYGYTF